This T cell receptor beta chain is drawn from a study of shared clonotypes between healthy human individuals. At the level of the study: The donor group consisted of two women and a few men, aged 18 to 49.

This CDR3 spans 13 amino acids. CDR1 is LGHNT, CDR2 FRNRAP, per germline. Trimming cost V 6 bases and J 1 base, with 9 bases left between them. TCRdb keeps only in-frame clones here, not all; method: immunoSEQ multiplex PCR. Of some 2,500,000 clones in the sample, under 95% are singletons; the top ten hold around 0.37%. The rearrangement uses TRBV12-5 and TRBJ1-1, with D unresolved. This receptor was obtained from a man between 18 and 29 years old in good health. Some clones in this sample may be carry-over from other donors' samples. The sequenced material came from naive CD4+ T cells from PBMCs. Subset reported: CD45RA+ positively selected. The CDR3 DNA reads as TGTGCTAGTGGCCAAGACACGAACACTGAAGCTTTCTTT. Its translation is CASGQDTNTEAFF.